The clone carrying this T cell receptor beta chain appeared a single time. Its antigen is currently unknown. Germline trimming cut 3 bases from V and 1 base from J; bases unmatched to any gene: 4. This CDR3 spans 15 amino acids. Germline V gives CDR1 MGHRA, CDR2 YSYEKL. This sample is drawn from a study of T cell responses to AZD1222 COVID-19 vaccine. Notes on the study in general: At 160-218 and 743-854, vaccine-associated CD4 TCRs were dominant, and they spanned spike. Donors in the cohort were predominantly white British and more often female, and clonal diversity was possibly underestimated.

The repertoire was sequenced with immunoSEQ multiplex PCR; TCRdb's copy has only in-frame clones and lacks some. The sample gives about 100,000 clones, about 88% of which show up once; around 2% is in the top ten. The specimen comprised peripheral blood, sampled on day 0 of AZD1222 vaccination. V is TRBV4-1 and J is TRBJ2-5, with 8 bases aligning to TRBD2. This receptor was identified in an adult in good health. CDR3 in DNA: TGCGCCAGCAGCCATACGGGAGGGATCCAAGAGACCCAGTACTTC. Protein sequence: CASSHTGGIQETQYF.